Shown below are 29 T cell receptor beta chains from a single sample sequenced in a study of T-cell memory formation after mild COVID-19. Using its own MiXCR run on the 5' RACE reads, TCRdb lists one record per CDR3 protein. The table includes 65,000 to 90,000 distinct CDR3 sequences, 9.5% to 15% detected once. The specimen was PBMCs or a T cell subset sorted from them (not recorded which). The receptor set was obtained from a man in his late teens or twenties who had mild COVID-19 (a few samples of this study predate the infection). Cell type and time point are not known.

The chain joins TRBV15 to TRBJ2-2; TRBD2 matches 10 bases. CDR1 and CDR2 from the germline V gene are LNHNV and YYDKDF (reference sequence). V lost 5 bases, J lost 6 bases, and 6 bases stayed unmatched. The CDR3 is made up of 15 amino acids. DNA of the CDR3: TGTGCCACCAGCCCCCGGACTAGCGGCCCCGGGGAGCTGTTTTTT. It specifies CATSPRTSGPGELFF.

The CDR3 sequence: CASSSVDRGQETQYF. Here the CDR3 DNA reads TGTGCCAGCAGTTCGGTGGACAGGGGACAAGAGACCCAGTACTTC. The chain links TRBV28 to TRBJ2-5, with 9 bases identical to TRBD1. The CDR3 spans 15 residues. Germline CDR1 is MDHEN and CDR2 is SYDVKM. Trimming removed 4 bases from V and 2 bases from J; junction bases left unmatched: 5. Filled out from reference TRBV28 and TRBJ2-5, the complete variable domain reads DVKVTQSSRYLVKRTGEKVFLECVQDMDHENMFWYRQDPGLGLRLIYFSYDVKMKEKGDIPEGYSVSREKKERFSLILESASTNQTSMYLCASSSVDRGQETQYFGPGTRLLVL.

This clonotype was counted a few times. This chain connects TRBV6-2 or TRBV6-3 to TRBJ1-1; 7 nucleotides agree with TRBD1. V was pared by 7 bases and J by 1 base, with 9 bases of the junction left unmatched. CDR1 is MNHEY, CDR2 SVGEGT, per germline. The CDR3 length is 15 residues. The CDR3 loop reads CASTLWGQRNTEAFF. The CDR3 DNA is TGTGCCAGCACCCTGTGGGGACAGAGGAACACTGAAGCTTTCTTT.

This clonotype was counted only a few times. This chain uses TRBV20-1 with TRBJ1-3; D uncertain. CDR3 size: 15 residues. Trimming took off 0 bases at V and 0 bases at J, with 9 bases between the two ends. Germline V gives CDR1 DFQATT, CDR2 SNEGSKA (reference sequence). The CDR3, as DNA: TGCAGTGCTAGAGATGAAATCAGCTCTGGAAACACCATATATTTT. Amino acids: CSARDEISSGNTIYF.

This clonotype was seen a few times. This chain links TRBV5-1 with TRBJ1-1; D gene uncertain. The CDR3 spans 15 residues. From germline, CDR1 is SGHRS and CDR2 YFSETQ. Trimming took off 0 bases at V and 1 base at J, with 10 bases between the two ends. CDR3 sequence: CASSLGYLENTEAFF. CDR3 nucleotide sequence: TGCGCCAGCAGCTTGGGGTATTTGGAGAACACTGAAGCTTTCTTT.

Only a few counts were recorded for this clonotype. The chain couples TRBV29-1 to TRBJ1-2; D call uncertain. This CDR3 region has 12 residues. Germline V gene data show CDR1 as SQVTM and CDR2 as ANQGSEA. Deletions cut 4 bases from V and 0 bases from J, with 6 bases between. DNA of the CDR3: TGCAGCGTTGGGGTAGCTAACTATGGCTACACCTTC. This translates into CSVGVANYGYTF.

In its sample, this clonotype was seen a few times. The rearrangement links TRBV7-9 to TRBJ2-1; 8 bases align to TRBD1. Trimming cost V 8 bases and J 6 bases; bases outside gene matches: 6. The CDR3 runs 13 residues. Germline lookup yields CDR1 SEHNR and CDR2 FQNEAQ (reference sequence). The DNA for the CDR3 is TGTGCCAGCGGGGGGACAGGAGTCAATGAGCAGTTCTTC. This translates into CASGGTGVNEQFF.

This chain connects TRBV4-3 to TRBJ2-1; 12 bases are a match to TRBD1. The CDR3 contains 16 residues. CDR1 is LGHNA, CDR2 YSLEER, per germline. Trimming took 4 bases from V and 2 from J; bases not matched to a gene: 3. DNA for the CDR3: TGCGCCAGCAGCCTGGGACAGGGGGCCCCCTACAATGAGCAGTTCTTC. Translation: CASSLGQGAPYNEQFF.

The chain recombines TRBV27 with TRBJ2-1; 7 nucleotides agree with TRBD1. This CDR3 spans 14 amino acids. V shed 5 bases, J shed 5 bases, and the junction held 6 bases outside the gene matches. Germline V CDR1 and CDR2: MNHEY, SMNVEV (reference sequence). The CDR3 DNA reads as TGTGCCAGCAGTACATGGACAGGAAACAATGAGCAGTTCTTC. It codes for CASSTWTGNNEQFF.

This clonotype was found once. This chain uses TRBV7-9 with TRBJ1-4; D perhaps matches TRBD1 (5 bases). The ends were cut back, 5 bases at V and 0 bases at J, with 7 bases in the middle. Germline-derived CDR1 and CDR2 are SEHNR and FQNEAQ (reference sequence). The length of the CDR3 is 14 residues. CDR3 sequence (DNA): TGTGCCAGCAGCGAGACAGCAACTAATGAAAAACTGTTTTTT. It encodes CASSETATNEKLFF.

V usage is TRBV19 and J usage is TRBJ2-6; perhaps TRBD1 as D (5 bases). CDR3 length equals 15 residues. Germline CDR1 and CDR2: LNHDA and SQIVND (reference sequence). V dropped 7 bases and J dropped 2 bases, with 12 bases sitting between them. The CDR3 sequence is CASKARAPGANVLTF. In DNA, the CDR3 is TGTGCCAGTAAGGCCAGGGCGCCTGGGGCCAACGTCCTGACTTTC.

This clonotype was observed a handful of times. This chain links TRBV2 with TRBJ2-1; D remains unclear. This CDR3 has 12 residues. In germline, CDR1 is SNHLY, CDR2 FYNNEI. V lost 3 bases and J 6 bases, leaving 6 bases between the germline ends. The CDR3 here is CASSEAFNEQFF. In nucleotides, the CDR3 is TGTGCCAGCAGTGAGGCTTTCAATGAGCAGTTCTTC. Together with reference TRBV2 and TRBJ2-1, the CDR3 gives the full variable domain: EPEVTQTPSHQVTQMGQEVILRCVPISNHLYFYWYRQILGQKVEFLVSFYNNEISEKSEIFDDQFSVERPDGSNFTLKIRSTKLEDSAMYFCASSEAFNEQFFGPGTRLTVL.

This clonotype was counted between two and nine times. The gene calls are TRBV19 and TRBJ1-5, with D hard to call. V lost 3 bases and J 6 bases, leaving 12 bases between the germline ends. Germline V gene data show CDR1 as LNHDA and CDR2 as SQIVND (reference sequence). The CDR3 length is 14 residues. The CDR3 region has the DNA TGTGCCAGTAGTATGGATGGGGAGAGTCAGCCCCAGCATTTT. This gives the protein CASSMDGESQPQHF.

Only a few counts were recorded for this clonotype. V usage is TRBV6-2 or TRBV6-3 and J usage is TRBJ2-2, with D tentatively TRBD2 (5 bases). The CDR3 totals 15 residues. V was trimmed by 2 bases and J by 4 bases, leaving 11 bases between them. Germline-derived CDR1 and CDR2 are MNHEY and SVGEGT. For the CDR3, the DNA is TGTGCCAGCAGTTACCTGGTTGCGGGCACCGGGGAGCTGTTTTTT. Amino acids: CASSYLVAGTGELFF.

This clonotype was detected many times. This chain links TRBV6-5 with TRBJ2-6, with D hard to call. The CDR3 runs 16 residues. V was shortened by 4 bases and J by 2 bases, with 12 bases between the two germline ends. Germline V lookup: CDR1 MNHEY, CDR2 SVGAGI. The CDR3 here is CASSWGPNAGANVLTF. CDR3 nucleotides: TGTGCCAGCAGTTGGGGTCCGAACGCTGGGGCCAACGTCCTGACTTTC.

The rearrangement links TRBV4-1 to TRBJ1-1; D ambiguous. Trimming removed 1 base at V and 0 bases at J, with 12 bases between. From germline, CDR1 is MGHRA and CDR2 YSYEKL. The CDR3 has 16 residues. CDR3 in amino acids: CASSQGPTFLNTEAFF. The CDR3 DNA reads TGCGCCAGCAGCCAAGGCCCGACATTTCTGAACACTGAAGCTTTCTTT.

This clonotype came up a few times. The genes are TRBV6-2 or TRBV6-3 and TRBJ2-5; 7 bases are shared with TRBD1. V dropped 4 bases and J dropped 2; count of bases not matched to a gene: 10. Germline CDR1 MNHEY, CDR2 SVGEGT. The CDR3 spans 16 residues. The CDR3: CASSSLGRDRQETQYF. The CDR3 DNA reads TGTGCCAGCAGTTCCCTGGGCCGGGACAGACAAGAGACCCAGTACTTC.

In this sample, this clonotype turned up once. V gene TRBV7-6 combines with J gene TRBJ2-7, with 7 positions matching TRBD1. Unmatched junction bases numbered 5, after V lost 1 base and J lost 2 bases. The CDR3 extends over 15 amino acids. Germline V gene lookup returns CDR1 SGHVS and CDR2 FNYEAQ. The CDR3 DNA sequence: TGTGCCAGCAGCTTAGAGGGACAGCCAGCCTACGAGCAGTACTTC. Encoded protein: CASSLEGQPAYEQYF.

In its sample, this clonotype was seen many times. The chain joins TRBV7-6 to TRBJ2-3; TRBD2 aligns across 15 bases. Looked up from germline, CDR1 is SGHVS and CDR2 is FNYEAQ. Trimming cost V 5 bases and J 5 bases; bases outside gene matches: 5. This CDR3 contains 16 residues. The CDR3 loop is CASSPRTSGGGDTQYF. DNA of the CDR3: TGTGCCAGCAGCCCCCGGACTAGCGGGGGGGGAGATACGCAGTATTTT.

This clonotype was seen at least ten times. The chain couples TRBV29-1 to TRBJ2-3; perhaps TRBD1 as D (6 bases). V dropped 3 bases and J dropped 6 bases, with 10 bases sitting between them. Germline-derived CDR1 and CDR2 are SQVTM and ANQGSEA. CDR3 size: 12 residues. The CDR3 nucleotides are TGCAGCGTTGATTTGGGGGCCGATACGCAGTATTTT. It encodes CSVDLGADTQYF.

There are a few counts of this clonotype. V usage is TRBV5-1 and J usage is TRBJ2-5; D remains ambiguous. Deletions cut 5 bases from V and 5 bases from J, with 22 bases between. Germline V gene data show CDR1 as SGHRS and CDR2 as YFSETQ. The CDR3 covers 16 residues. The CDR3 sequence: CASSGSLEEAVETQYF. The CDR3 DNA reads TGCGCCAGCAGTGGGTCTCTCGAAGAGGCGGTGGAGACCCAGTACTTC.

This sequence joins TRBV7-6 and TRBJ2-3, with D tentatively TRBD2 (5 bases). The germline V and J ends were trimmed by 5 bases and 2 bases, with 11 bases remaining between them. The CDR3 sequence is 14 residues long. Germline values: CDR1 SGHVS, CDR2 FNYEAQ. CDR3 protein: CASSLYGVTDTQYF. As DNA, the CDR3 is TGTGCCAGCAGCCTGTACGGGGTCACAGATACGCAGTATTTT.

There are a few counts of this clonotype. This chain uses TRBV21-1 with TRBJ1-5; TRBD1 reflects the table's D call only, with no check against the DNA. TRBV21-1 is flagged as a pseudogene. The CDR3 runs to 16 residues. As DNA, the CDR3 is TGTGCCAGCAGCGTCCGGGCAAACCGAAACAATCAGCCCCAGCATTTT. Its translation is CASSVRANRNNQPQHF.

This clonotype was recorded many times. The chain combines TRBV7-8 with TRBJ1-5; D may be TRBD1 (6 bases). The CDR3 consists of 15 residues. In germline, CDR1 is SGHVS, CDR2 FQNEAQ. The ends were cut back, 8 bases at V and 6 bases at J, with 20 bases in the middle. The CDR3 region is CASGKGGRIGQPQHF. In DNA form, the CDR3 reads TGTGCCAGCGGGAAGGGGGGACGGATTGGTCAGCCCCAGCATTTT.

The chain uses TRBV7-9 and TRBJ2-3; TRBD1 aligns across 7 bases. Unmatched junction bases numbered 15, after V lost 7 bases and J lost 5 bases. From germline, CDR1 is SEHNR and CDR2 FQNEAQ (reference sequence). There are 16 residues in the CDR3. CDR3 in DNA: TGTGCCAGCACCCTCCCCGGGCAGGGGGATATAGATACGCAGTATTTT. Residues: CASTLPGQGDIDTQYF.

This clonotype came up many times. The V call is TRBV9, the J call TRBJ2-1; 8 nucleotides match TRBD2. Losses at the gene ends were 4 bases for V and 4 bases for J; bases not matched to a gene: 7. The CDR3 spans 15 residues. CDR1 SGDLS and CDR2 YYNGEE come from the germline V gene. The CDR3 sequence is CASSPQRGPYNEQFF. The CDR3 DNA sequence: TGTGCCAGCAGCCCGCAGCGGGGGCCTTACAATGAGCAGTTCTTC.

J is TRBJ2-1 and V is TRBV6-5; no clear D. The CDR3 runs to 12 residues. The V gene's germline CDR1 is MNHEY and CDR2 SVGAGI. Deletions cut 4 bases from V and 8 bases from J, with 9 bases between. The CDR3 DNA is TGTGCCAGCAGTTTCCCTTCCGATGAGCAGTTCTTC. This gives the protein CASSFPSDEQFF.

This sequence joins TRBV4-3 and TRBJ2-1, with 11 bases aligning to TRBD2. Germline CDR1 and CDR2: LGHNA and YSLEER. The CDR3 spans 15 residues. J gave up 8 bases and V 5 bases, and 8 bases lay outside the gene matches. CDR3 residues: CASSYTSGGFDEQFF. Written as DNA, the CDR3 is TGCGCCAGCAGCTATACTAGCGGGGGATTCGATGAGCAGTTCTTC.

The table lists this clonotype with a few counts. The V and J genes are TRBV7-3 and TRBJ2-5; the D gene is possibly TRBD2 (6 bases). CDR3 size: 14 residues. V shed 3 bases and J shed 5 bases, with 13 bases lying between them. The germline V gene has CDR1 SGHTA and CDR2 FQGTGA. This CDR3 reads CASSLSGDLETQYF. The CDR3 DNA sequence: TGTGCCAGCAGCTTGTCGGGAGACCTTGAGACCCAGTACTTC.